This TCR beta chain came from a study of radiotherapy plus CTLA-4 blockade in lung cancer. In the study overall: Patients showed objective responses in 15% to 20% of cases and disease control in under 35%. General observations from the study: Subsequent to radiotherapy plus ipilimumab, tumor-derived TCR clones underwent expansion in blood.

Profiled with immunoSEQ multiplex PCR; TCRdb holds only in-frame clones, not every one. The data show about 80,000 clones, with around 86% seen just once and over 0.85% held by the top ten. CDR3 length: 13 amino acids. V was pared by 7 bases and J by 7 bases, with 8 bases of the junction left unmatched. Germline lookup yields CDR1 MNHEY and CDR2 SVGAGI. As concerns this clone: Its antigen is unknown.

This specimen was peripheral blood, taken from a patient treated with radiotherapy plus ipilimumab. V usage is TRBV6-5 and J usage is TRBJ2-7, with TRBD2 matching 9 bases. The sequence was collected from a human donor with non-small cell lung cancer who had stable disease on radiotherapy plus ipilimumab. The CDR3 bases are TGTGCCAGCATAGTTCGGCTAGCGGGGGAGCAGTACTTC. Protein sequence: CASIVRLAGEQYF.